This paragraph covers one T cell receptor (beta chain) sequence. Trimming cost V 8 bases and J 5 bases, with 16 bases left between them. Looked up from germline, CDR1 is MNHEY and CDR2 is SVGAGI. The CDR3 is made up of 14 amino acids. This entry belongs to a study of blood T cell repertoires in COVID-19. Only in-frame clones appear in the TCRdb table, and some are missing; sequencing was by immunoSEQ multiplex PCR. The sample yields a few hundred thousand clones, roughly nine tenths seen once. The TCR was taken from a man aged 35 to 55 who had recovered from COVID-19. V gene TRBV6-5 combines with J gene TRBJ2-1; D perhaps matches TRBD2 (5 bases). The sequenced sample was peripheral blood. The CDR3 DNA follows: TGTGCCAGCCTCGAGAGACTAATAAACAATGAGCAGTTCTTC. Translation: CASLERLINNEQFF.